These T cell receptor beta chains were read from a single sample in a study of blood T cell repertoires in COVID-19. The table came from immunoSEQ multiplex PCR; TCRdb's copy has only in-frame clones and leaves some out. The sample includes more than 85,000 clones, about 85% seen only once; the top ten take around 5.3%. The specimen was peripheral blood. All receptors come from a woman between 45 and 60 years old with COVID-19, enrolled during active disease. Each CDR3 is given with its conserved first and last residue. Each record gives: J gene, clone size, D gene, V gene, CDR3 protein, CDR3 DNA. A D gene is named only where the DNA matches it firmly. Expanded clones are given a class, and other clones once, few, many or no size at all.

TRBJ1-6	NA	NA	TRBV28	CASSSPGGGRLSPLHF	TGTGCCAGCAGCTCCCCCGGGGGGGGGCGTCTTTCACCCCTCCACTTT
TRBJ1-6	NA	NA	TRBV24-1	CATSDSNQGSYNSPLHF	TGTGCCACCAGTGATTCCAATCAGGGATCCTATAATTCACCCCTCCACTTT
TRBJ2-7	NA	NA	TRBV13	CASSTRQVYEQYF	TGTGCCAGCAGCACGCGACAGGTCTACGAGCAGTACTTC
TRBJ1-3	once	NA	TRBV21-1	CASSQRGRGGNTIYF	TGTGCCAGCAGCCAAAGGGGCAGGGGGGGAAACACCATATATTTT
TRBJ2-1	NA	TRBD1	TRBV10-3	CAIWDRGSSYNEQFF	TGTGCCATCTGGGACAGAGGCAGCTCCTACAATGAGCAGTTCTTC
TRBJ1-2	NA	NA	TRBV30	CAWSVSYFGYTF	TGTGCCTGGAGTGTATCCTACTTTGGCTACACCTTC
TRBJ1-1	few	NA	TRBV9	CASSVAQQNTEAFF	TGTGCCAGCAGCGTAGCACAGCAGAACACTGAAGCTTTCTTT
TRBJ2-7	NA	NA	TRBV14	CASSPGHHYEQYF	TGTGCCAGCAGCCCGGGACACCACTACGAGCAGTACTTC
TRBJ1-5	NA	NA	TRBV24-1	CATPSDQPQHF	TGTGCCACCCCTAGTGATCAGCCCCAGCATTTT
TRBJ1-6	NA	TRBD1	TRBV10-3	CAISEGGTGRSPLHF	TGTGCCATCTCTGAAGGGGGGACAGGGAGGTCACCCCTCCACTTT
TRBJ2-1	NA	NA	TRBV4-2	CASSQDLPDEQFF	TGTGCCAGCAGCCAAGATCTTCCCGATGAGCAGTTCTTC
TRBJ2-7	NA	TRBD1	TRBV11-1	CASSLAGQGYEQYF	TGTGCCAGCAGCTTAGCGGGACAGGGATACGAGCAGTACTTC
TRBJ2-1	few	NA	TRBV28	CASSLPQDSVEQFF	TGTGCCAGCAGTTTACCTCAAGACAGCGTTGAGCAGTTCTTC
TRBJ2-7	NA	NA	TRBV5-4	CASNLQGKYEQYF	TGTGCCAGCAATCTACAGGGAAAATACGAGCAGTACTTC
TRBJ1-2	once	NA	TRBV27	CASSLSSPGWYGYTF	TGTGCCAGCAGTTTATCGTCTCCAGGGTGGTATGGCTACACCTTC
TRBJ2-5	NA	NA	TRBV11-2	CASSLVDQFQETQYF	TGTGCCAGCAGCTTAGTTGATCAGTTTCAAGAGACCCAGTACTTC
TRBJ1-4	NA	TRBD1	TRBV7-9	CASSFGAGTGFPEKLFF	TGTGCCAGCAGCTTCGGAGCCGGGACAGGGTTTCCTGAAAAACTGTTTTTT
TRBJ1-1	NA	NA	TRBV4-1	CASSRGPVNTEAFF	TGCGCCAGCAGCCGCGGTCCCGTGAACACTGAAGCTTTCTTT
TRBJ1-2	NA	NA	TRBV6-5	CASSYSTQGGYGYTF	TGTGCCAGCAGTTACTCGACCCAGGGCGGCTATGGCTACACCTTC
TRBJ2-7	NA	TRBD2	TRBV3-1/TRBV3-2	CASSQDSGGEQYF	TGTGCCAGCAGCCAAGATTCGGGGGGCGAGCAGTACTTC
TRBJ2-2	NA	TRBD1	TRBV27	CASKRQGATGELFF	TGTGCCAGCAAACGGCAGGGGGCGACCGGGGAGCTGTTTTTT
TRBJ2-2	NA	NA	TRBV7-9	CASRGGGQTNTGELFF	TGTGCCAGCAGAGGTGGGGGCCAAACGAACACCGGGGAGCTGTTTTTT
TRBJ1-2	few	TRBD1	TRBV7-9	CASTKGQGNNYGYTF	TGTGCCAGCACCAAGGGACAGGGAAATAACTATGGCTACACCTTC
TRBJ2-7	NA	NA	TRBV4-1	CASSQDWVGGAYEQYF	TGCGCCAGCAGCCAAGATTGGGTCGGCGGTGCCTACGAGCAGTACTTC
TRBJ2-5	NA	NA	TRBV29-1	CSVDLGMETQYF	TGCAGCGTTGATCTGGGCATGGAGACCCAGTACTTC
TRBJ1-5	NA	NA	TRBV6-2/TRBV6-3	CASSRTADNQPQHF	TGTGCCAGCAGTAGGACAGCCGACAATCAGCCCCAGCATTTT
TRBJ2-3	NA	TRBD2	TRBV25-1	CASSHTSGGLDTQYF	TGTGCCAGCAGCCACACTAGCGGGGGGTTAGATACGCAGTATTTT
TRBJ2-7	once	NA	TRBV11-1	CASSLARTDYEQYF	TGTGCCAGCAGCTTAGCCCGGACAGACTACGAGCAGTACTTC
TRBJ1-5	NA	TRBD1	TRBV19	CASTDTDRGNIGQPQHF	TGTGCCAGTACCGACACAGACAGGGGTAATATCGGTCAGCCCCAGCATTTT
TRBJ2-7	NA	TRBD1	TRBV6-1	CASSVVSGQGAIEQYF	TGTGCCAGCAGTGTAGTTTCGGGACAGGGGGCTATCGAGCAGTACTTC
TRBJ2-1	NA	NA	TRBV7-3	CASRLPYNEQFF	TGTGCCAGCAGACTTCCCTACAATGAGCAGTTCTTC
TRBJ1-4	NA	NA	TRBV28	CASSQGNEKLFF	TGTGCCAGCAGTCAGGGGAATGAAAAACTGTTTTTT
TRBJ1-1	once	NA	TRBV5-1	CASSLAAGTEAFF	TGCGCCAGCAGCTTGGCCGCAGGCACTGAAGCTTTCTTT
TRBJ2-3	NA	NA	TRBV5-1	CASSLDRALTDTQYF	TGCGCCAGCAGCTTGGACAGGGCTCTCACAGATACGCAGTATTTT
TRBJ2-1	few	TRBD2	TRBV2	CASSAGTSARREQFF	TGTGCCAGCAGTGCCGGGACTAGCGCCCGTCGAGAGCAGTTCTTC
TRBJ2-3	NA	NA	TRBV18	CASSPLQGNTDTQYF	TGTGCCAGCTCACCCCTACAGGGAAACACAGATACGCAGTATTTT
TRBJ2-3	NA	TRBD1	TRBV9	CASSVGRTGGTDTQYF	TGTGCCAGCAGCGTAGGGAGAACAGGGGGCACAGATACGCAGTATTTT
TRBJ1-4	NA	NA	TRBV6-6	CASSYSTQGGEKLFF	TGTGCCAGCAGTTACTCGACCCAGGGTGGTGAAAAACTGTTTTTT
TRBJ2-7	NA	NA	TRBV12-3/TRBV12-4	CASSIGQIYEQYF	TGTGCCAGCAGTATTGGACAGATCTACGAGCAGTACTTC
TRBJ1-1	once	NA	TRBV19	CASSIDGGTRGAFF	TGTGCCAGTAGTATAGACGGCGGGACCCGTGGAGCTTTCTTT
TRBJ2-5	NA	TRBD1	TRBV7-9	CASSLRGLDETQYF	TGTGCCAGCAGCTTAAGGGGGCTGGATGAGACCCAGTACTTC
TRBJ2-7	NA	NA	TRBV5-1	CASSLVSSSYEQYF	TGCGCCAGCAGCTTGGTTAGCAGCTCCTACGAGCAGTACTTC
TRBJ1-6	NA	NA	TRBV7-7	CASSPGVSGSPLHF	TGTGCTAGCAGCCCAGGGGTTTCGGGTTCACCCCTCCACTTT
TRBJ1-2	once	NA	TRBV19	CASRSGDYGYTF	TGTGCCAGTCGCTCGGGAGACTATGGCTACACCTTC
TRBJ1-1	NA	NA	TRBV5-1	CASSLIGDNTEAFF	TGCGCCAGCAGCTTGATTGGAGATAACACTGAAGCTTTCTTT
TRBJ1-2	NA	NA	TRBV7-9	CASSSRGDGYTF	TGTGCCAGCAGCTCCCGCGGGGATGGCTACACCTTC
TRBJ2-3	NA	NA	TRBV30	CALSRGGADTQYF	TGTGCCCTATCCAGGGGTGGGGCAGATACGCAGTATTTT
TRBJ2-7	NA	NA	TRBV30	CAWEPGTYEQYF	TGTGCCTGGGAGCCAGGGACCTACGAGCAGTACTTC
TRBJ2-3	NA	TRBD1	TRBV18	CASSLGTGGTDTQYF	TGTGCCAGCTCACTCGGGACAGGGGGCACAGATACGCAGTATTTT
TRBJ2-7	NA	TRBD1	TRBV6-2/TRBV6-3	CASSSGQTYEQYF	TGTGCCAGCAGTTCGGGACAGACCTACGAGCAGTACTTC
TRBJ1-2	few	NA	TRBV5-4	CASLSTGVYGYTF	TGTGCCAGCCTCTCGACGGGGGTTTATGGCTACACCTTC
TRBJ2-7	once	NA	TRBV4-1	CASSQGHGEQYF	TGCGCCAGCAGCCAGGGACACGGCGAGCAGTACTTC
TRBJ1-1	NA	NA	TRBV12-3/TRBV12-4	CASSFETSTEAFF	TGTGCCAGCAGTTTCGAAACGAGCACTGAAGCTTTCTTT
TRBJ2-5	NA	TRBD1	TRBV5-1	CASSSGTGGFQETQYF	TGCGCCAGCAGCTCGGGGACAGGGGGCTTCCAAGAGACCCAGTACTTC
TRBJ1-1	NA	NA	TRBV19	CASSIDWTATEAFF	TGTGCCAGTAGTATAGATTGGACAGCGACTGAAGCTTTCTTT
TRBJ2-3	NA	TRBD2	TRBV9	CASSVRLAGGSTDTQYF	TGTGCCAGCAGCGTGAGACTAGCGGGGGGAAGCACGGATACGCAGTATTTT
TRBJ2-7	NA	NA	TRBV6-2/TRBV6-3	CASSYPAASYEQYF	TGTGCCAGCAGTTATCCAGCGGCCTCCTACGAGCAGTACTTC